The 10 T cell receptor beta chains below all came from one sample that was sequenced in a study of Ad26.COV2.S vaccination and SARS-CoV-2 variants (dated by TCRdb to the early 2020s). Sample treatment or condition, as interpreted from the label and publication: roughly 20 received Ad26.COV2.S at low or high dose, single or two shots; roughly five received placebo; per-sample allocation not given. For vaccine and placebo recipients, repertoires were sequenced using samples collected on day 63 after the first injection. The library was generated by the immunoSEQ multiplex PCR assay. Sourced from immuneACCESS, this table was stored by TCRdb with only in-frame sequences that have V and J called. A share of the clones is absent; for the studies checked, an unresolved V gene accounts for under half, and the remainder has no known explanation. The sample table records 400,000 to 450,000 clones; around 92% of these occur just once. Around 1.7% of the sample goes to the ten largest clones.

The sequencing used peripheral blood, collected in a trial of Ad26.COV2.S vaccine versus placebo. These receptors originate from a person between 18 and 60 years old who received the Ad26.COV2.S COVID-19 vaccine or a placebo.

This CDR3 reads CASSERQGLGTQYF. The CDR3 coding sequence is TGTGCCAGCAGTGAACGACAGGGGCTCGGTACGCAGTATTTT. This rearrangement joins TRBV6-1 to TRBJ2-3, with 8 bases lining up with TRBD1. CDR1 and CDR2 (germline): MNHNS, SASEGT. The CDR3 extends over 14 amino acids. After removal of 2 bases from V and 8 bases from J, the junction contained 6 bases not matched to a gene.

The CDR3 protein is CASSLDRDSPLHF. The CDR3 DNA is TGTGCCAGCAGCTTAGATCGAGATTCACCCCTCCACTTT. This chain uses TRBV7-2 with TRBJ1-6; D uncertain. Germline CDR1 is SGHTA and CDR2 is FQGNSA. The CDR3 is made up of 13 amino acids. The V gene lost 1 base and the J gene lost 8 bases, with 6 bases spanning the gap.

As concerns this clone: The same CDR3 can be traced to other DNA sequences in this sample. V gene TRBV20-1 combines with J gene TRBJ2-7; D unresolved. Trimming left V 0 bases short and J 3 bases short, with 3 bases between. CDR3 length equals 11 residues. Per the germline V gene, CDR1 is DFQATT and CDR2 is SNEGSKA (reference sequence). CDR3 DNA: TGCAGTGCTAGAGACTTCTACGAGCAGTACTTC. Translated: CSARDFYEQYF.

The rearrangement joins TRBV4-3 to TRBJ1-4, with D unclear. The CDR3 extends over 17 amino acids. Trimming took 1 base from V and 3 from J, leaving 15 bases between them. Germline V gene data show CDR1 as LGHNA and CDR2 as YSLEER. CDR3 protein: CASSQARWPSANEKLFF. In DNA, the CDR3 is TGCGCCAGCAGCCAAGCGCGTTGGCCTTCAGCTAATGAAAAACTGTTTTTT.

The V call is TRBV3-1 (or the pseudogene TRBV3-2), the J call TRBJ2-3, with D perhaps TRBD2 (6 bases). The CDR3 spans 17 residues. Between the trimmed V and J ends, which lost 5 bases and 2 bases, there was a span of 20 bases. The germline V gene has CDR1 LGHDT and CDR2 YNNKEL (reference sequence). This CDR3 reads CASSGGRREVYTDTQYF. As DNA, the CDR3 is TGTGCCAGCAGCGGAGGGAGAAGGGAGGTTTACACAGATACGCAGTATTTT.

The chain couples TRBV6-6 to TRBJ1-5; D is undetermined. The CDR3 spans 10 residues. Trimming removed 3 bases from V and 6 bases from J, with 0 bases in between. Germline-derived CDR1 and CDR2 are MNHNY and SVGAGI (reference sequence). The CDR3 region is CASSYQPQHF. Here the CDR3 DNA reads TGTGCCAGCAGTTATCAGCCCCAGCATTTT.

The chain combines TRBV15 with TRBJ2-1; maybe TRBD2 (6 bases). The V gene lost 7 bases and the J gene lost 5 bases, with 12 bases spanning the gap. From germline, CDR1 is LNHNV and CDR2 YYDKDF (reference sequence). The CDR3 totals 13 residues. CDR3: CATIGTPNNEQFF. CDR3 nucleotide sequence: TGTGCCACCATCGGGACTCCAAACAATGAGCAGTTCTTC.

The chain combines TRBV6-1 with TRBJ1-5; D is ambiguous. Germline V gene data show CDR1 as MNHNS and CDR2 as SASEGT. Trimming left V 1 base short and J 4 bases short, with 5 bases between. This CDR3 has 13 amino acids. CDR3 protein: CASSEVVNQPQHF. CDR3 DNA sequence: TGTGCCAGCAGTGAAGTGGTGAATCAGCCCCAGCATTTT.

V gene TRBV19 combines with J gene TRBJ1-6; D not certain. The V end was cut by 4 bases, the J end by 9 bases, with 19 bases between. This CDR3 comprises 16 residues. Looked up from germline, CDR1 is LNHDA and CDR2 is SQIVND (reference sequence). Here the CDR3 reads CASSNRHTPAGSPLHF. CDR3 DNA sequence: TGTGCCAGTAGTAACCGACACACGCCCGCCGGTTCACCCCTCCACTTT.

A few counts support this clone. This chain joins TRBV4-1 and TRBJ2-1, with TRBD2 as a possible D gene (7 bases). The ends were cut back, 4 bases at V and 9 bases at J, with 22 bases in the middle. The CDR3 consists of 16 residues. Germline V gives CDR1 MGHRA, CDR2 YSYEKL. This CDR3 is CASSPRGAGRKIEQFF. The CDR3 DNA reads as TGCGCCAGCAGCCCTCGGGGGGCTGGACGTAAAATTGAGCAGTTCTTC.